These 26 T cell receptor beta chains share one sample of origin, sequenced in a study of blood T cell repertoires in COVID-19. Method: immunoSEQ multiplex PCR; TCRdb's copy keeps in-frame clones and lacks some. The sample lists under 200,000 clones, around 91% occurring once. The sample was PBMCs or T cells enriched from blood (not recorded which). These TCRs come from a woman aged 18-29 years who had recovered from COVID-19.

The J gene is TRBJ2-5, the V gene TRBV28; no definite D call. CDR3 length: 13 residues. With 6 bases removed from V and 2 bases from J, the gap between germline ends came to 10 bases. Germline V gives CDR1 MDHEN, CDR2 SYDVKM. The CDR3, as DNA: TGTGCCAGCAGCCCACTACGTCAAGAGACCCAGTACTTC. Translated: CASSPLRQETQYF.

The chain joins TRBV4-1 to TRBJ2-3, with TRBD2 identical over 10 bases. The CDR3 spans 16 residues. J lost 5 bases, V lost 4 bases, and 9 bases had no gene match. The germline V gene encodes CDR1 MGHRA and CDR2 YSYEKL. In nucleotides, the CDR3 is TGCGCCAGCAGCCCAATAAGCGGGAGGGCCTTAGATACGCAGTATTTT. It codes for CASSPISGRALDTQYF.

The chain couples TRBV7-3 to TRBJ2-3, with 11 bases fitting TRBD2. The CDR3 sequence is 15 residues long. V lost 5 bases to trimming and J lost 6 bases; unmatched junction nucleotides: 7. Germline values: CDR1 SGHTA, CDR2 FQGTGA. The CDR3 loop is CASSPTSGRADTQYF. DNA of the CDR3: TGTGCCAGCAGCCCCACTAGCGGGAGAGCGGATACGCAGTATTTT. Full variable domain (outside the CDR3, taken from reference TRBV7-3 and TRBJ2-3): GAGVSQTPSNKVTEKGKYVELRCDPISGHTALYWYRQSLGQGPEFLIYFQGTGAADDSGLPNDRFFAVRPEGSVSTLKIQRTERGDSAVYLCASSPTSGRADTQYFGPGTRLTVL.

The gene calls are TRBV12-3 or TRBV12-4 and TRBJ1-1; D possibly corresponds to TRBD1 (5 bases). V was shortened by 2 bases and J by 8 bases, with 12 bases between the two germline ends. The CDR3 length is 13 residues. CDR3 DNA sequence: TGTGCCAGCAGTTTAAAGGGTGCAGGGGAAGCTTTCTTT. Protein: CASSLKGAGEAFF.

The chain has TRBV6-1 and TRBJ2-7; D may be TRBD2 (6 bases). This CDR3 comprises 13 residues. Germline V CDR1 and CDR2: MNHNS, SASEGT. Trimming cost V 1 base and J 10 bases, with 14 bases left between them. The CDR3 DNA reads TGTGCCAGCAGTGAAGACCCTCTAGCGAAACAGTACTTC. Translated: CASSEDPLAKQYF.

This clone came up a few times. The chain carries TRBV7-2 and TRBJ2-6, with D unresolved. The CDR3 is 15 residues long. Germline CDR1 is SGHTA and CDR2 is FQGNSA. Trimming removed 5 bases from V and 3 bases from J, with 11 bases in between. The CDR3 region has the DNA TGTGCCAGCAGCCCCCAGTTCGTTGGGGCCAACGTCCTGACTTTC. Translating gives CASSPQFVGANVLTF.

The V gene is TRBV29-1, the J gene TRBJ2-7, with 7 positions matching TRBD1. CDR1 SQVTM and CDR2 ANQGSEA come from the germline V gene. V was clipped by 7 bases and J by 4 bases; unmatched bases: 7. This CDR3 contains 12 residues. The CDR3 DNA reads as TGCAGCGGAAAGACAGGGAAATACGAGCAGTACTTC. Its translation: CSGKTGKYEQYF.

This clone was seen only once. CDR3 DNA: TGTGCCAGCAGCGCTTCGACAGGGGGGAACACCATATATTTT. It yields the protein CASSASTGGNTIYF. The rearrangement uses TRBV9 and TRBJ1-3; 9 bases line up with TRBD1. The CDR3 is made up of 14 amino acids. The germline V gene has CDR1 SGDLS and CDR2 YYNGEE. V shed 3 bases, J shed 7 bases, and the junction held 5 bases outside the gene matches.

The chain combines TRBV24-1 with TRBJ1-5, with D tentatively TRBD1 (5 bases). V lost 6 bases and J 5 bases, leaving 13 bases between the germline ends. The CDR3 has 14 residues. Germline loops: CDR1 KGHDR, CDR2 SFDVKD. This chain's CDR3 is CATSQAGRHQPQHF. CDR3 nucleotide sequence: TGTGCCACCAGTCAGGCGGGACGCCATCAGCCCCAGCATTTT.

The V call is TRBV3-1 (or the pseudogene TRBV3-2), the J call TRBJ2-7; 11 bases are shared with TRBD2. J lost 5 bases, V lost 4 bases, and 7 bases had no gene match. CDR1 is LGHDT and CDR2 is YNNKEL in the germline V gene (reference sequence). The CDR3 sequence is 15 residues long. CDR3 protein: CASSLLAGVSDEQYF. CDR3 in DNA: TGTGCCAGCAGCCTACTAGCGGGAGTCTCAGACGAGCAGTACTTC.

The V and J genes are TRBV4-1 and TRBJ1-2; D is unclear. With 2 bases removed from V and 0 bases from J, the gap between germline ends came to 10 bases. The CDR3 length is 15 residues. CDR1 MGHRA and CDR2 YSYEKL come from the germline V gene. CDR3 coding DNA: TGCGCCAGCAGCCAATACCCTGACACTAACTATGGCTACACCTTC. Residues: CASSQYPDTNYGYTF.

This clone was seen a few times. V is TRBV28 and J is TRBJ1-6; 8 bases line up with TRBD1. Trimming at V came to 6 bases and at J to 14 bases, leaving 12 bases not matched to a gene. The CDR3 spans 14 residues. CDR1 and CDR2 (germline): MDHEN, SYDVKM. The CDR3 spells CASSLPGQDVTLHF. CDR3 in DNA: TGTGCCAGCAGCCTACCGGGACAGGATGTGACCCTCCACTTT.

CDR3 sequence: CASRTSGRDIQYF. CDR3 bases: TGTGCCAGTCGAACTAGCGGGAGGGACATTCAGTACTTC. The genes are TRBV19 and TRBJ2-4; TRBD2 agrees at 13 bases. The length of the CDR3 is 13 residues. The germline V gene has CDR1 LNHDA and CDR2 SQIVND (reference sequence). The V and J ends lost 8 bases and 8 bases, in that order; junction bases with no gene match: 3.

This clone is a singleton in its sample. The chain carries TRBV5-8 and TRBJ2-3; D is possibly TRBD2 (6 bases). The CDR3 covers 14 residues. Per germline, CDR1 SGHTS and CDR2 YDEGEE. V was cut by 4 bases and J by 7 bases, with 16 bases left in between. The CDR3 loop is CASSRGEETYTQYF. The CDR3 bases are TGTGCCAGCAGCCGCGGGGAGGAGACCTATACGCAGTATTTT.

The chain carries TRBV19 and TRBJ1-5; 9 positions agree with TRBD1. The germline V gene has CDR1 LNHDA and CDR2 SQIVND (reference sequence). The CDR3 is made up of 14 amino acids. V dropped 5 bases and J dropped 6; count of bases not matched to a gene: 5. CDR3 in amino acids: CASSGRQGVQPQHF. CDR3 coding DNA: TGTGCCAGTAGTGGGAGACAGGGGGTTCAGCCCCAGCATTTT.

V is TRBV5-1 and J is TRBJ2-1; 7 nucleotides align to TRBD2. The junction had 9 bases not matched to a gene; V was cut back by 0 bases and J by 6 bases. Per germline, CDR1 SGHRS and CDR2 YFSETQ. This CDR3 spans 16 amino acids. The CDR3 DNA sequence: TGCGCCAGCAGCTTGGGGCTAGCGGATGTACTCAATGAGCAGTTCTTC. This sequence encodes CASSLGLADVLNEQFF.

The chain is built from TRBV4-3 and TRBJ2-4; 7 nucleotides line up with TRBD1. The CDR3 covers 17 residues. CDR1 is LGHNA and CDR2 is YSLEER in the germline V gene. Trimming cost V 0 bases and J 1 base; bases outside gene matches: 6. CDR3 loop: CASSQEWDSGAKNIQYF. The CDR3 nucleotides are TGCGCCAGCAGCCAAGAGTGGGACAGTGGTGCCAAAAACATTCAGTACTTC.

CDR3 sequence reads: CASSGQGVDSGNTIYF. The CDR3 DNA is TGTGCCAGCAGCGGACAGGGGGTCGACTCTGGAAACACCATATATTTT. This chain connects TRBV13 to TRBJ1-3, with TRBD1 matching 10 bases. The germline V gene encodes CDR1 PRHDT and CDR2 FYEKMQ (reference sequence). The CDR3 length is 16 residues. The V gene end was trimmed by 5 bases and the J gene end by 0 bases; junction bases not matched to a gene: 4.

The chain combines TRBV14 with TRBJ2-7, with 13 positions matching TRBD2. Germline CDR1 and CDR2: SGHDN and FVKESK. After removal of 4 bases from V and 5 bases from J, the junction contained 14 bases not matched to a gene. The CDR3 totals 18 residues. CDR3 in amino acids: CASSLGRTSGSWFHEQYF. CDR3 DNA: TGTGCCAGCAGCCTCGGGAGGACTAGCGGGAGTTGGTTCCACGAGCAGTACTTC. The whole variable domain, filled in from reference TRBV14 and TRBJ2-7, reads EAGVTQFPSHSVIEKGQTVTLRCDPISGHDNLYWYRRVMGKEIKFLLHFVKESKQDESGMPNNRFLAERTGGTYSTLKVQPAELEDSGVYFCASSLGRTSGSWFHEQYFGPGTRLTVT.

The chain couples TRBV10-3 to TRBJ2-1, with TRBD1 matching over 7 bases. Germline values: CDR1 ENHRY, CDR2 SYGVKD. This CDR3 is 16 amino acids long. V gave up 6 bases and J gave up 3 bases; unmatched junction bases: 11. CDR3 sequence reads: CAISGDRQAGYNEQFF. The CDR3, as DNA: TGTGCCATCAGCGGGGACAGACAGGCGGGCTACAATGAGCAGTTCTTC.

The chain is built from TRBV9 and TRBJ2-1; D gene uncertain. Trimming took 0 bases from V and 10 from J, leaving 14 bases between them. Germline values: CDR1 SGDLS, CDR2 YYNGEE. The CDR3 spans 14 residues. This chain's CDR3 is CASSVGVSLREQFF. The CDR3 DNA reads TGTGCCAGCAGCGTAGGCGTTAGCTTGAGAGAGCAGTTCTTC.

The rearrangement uses TRBV5-1 and TRBJ1-3; possible D gene TRBD1, 6 bases. V lost 1 base, J lost 0 bases, and 11 bases lay in between. The CDR3 consists of 16 residues. The V gene's germline CDR1 is SGHRS and CDR2 YFSETQ. The CDR3 nucleotides are TGCGCCAGCAGCTTGACAGGGTCCGTCTCTGGAAACACCATATATTTT. Translating it yields CASSLTGSVSGNTIYF.

V is TRBV4-1 and J is TRBJ2-1, with a tentative D call TRBD1 (6 bases). Germline-derived CDR1 and CDR2 are MGHRA and YSYEKL. Trimming pared 4 bases from V and 5 bases from J, leaving 24 bases between. The CDR3 runs to 18 residues. This CDR3 reads CASSPYSGTPATHNEQFF. The CDR3 coding sequence is TGCGCCAGCAGCCCGTACTCAGGGACACCCGCTACGCACAATGAGCAGTTCTTC.

V gene TRBV18 combines with J gene TRBJ2-2; 10 bases fit TRBD1. Germline CDR1 and CDR2: KGHSH and LQKENI. The CDR3 is made up of 15 amino acids. V shed 3 bases and J 7 bases; nucleotides not matched to a gene: 5. This chain's CDR3 is CASSPLGQGIGELFF. CDR3 bases: TGTGCCAGCTCACCGTTGGGACAGGGGATCGGGGAGCTGTTTTTT.

CDR3 amino acids: CASSRRAGNTIYF. Written as DNA, the CDR3 is TGCGCCAGCAGTCGAAGAGCGGGAAACACCATATATTTT. The chain carries TRBV4-1 and TRBJ1-3; unclear D gene. This CDR3 is built from 13 residues. Germline V gene lookup returns CDR1 MGHRA and CDR2 YSYEKL. V was shortened by 6 bases and J by 4 bases, with 10 bases between the two germline ends.

This chain uses TRBV27 with TRBJ2-3, with TRBD2 identical over 15 bases. V shed 6 bases, J shed 0 bases, and the junction held 7 bases outside the gene matches. From germline, CDR1 is MNHEY and CDR2 SMNVEV (reference sequence). The CDR3 spans 18 residues. The CDR3 coding sequence is TGTGCCAGCAGGCCGGGACTAGCGGGAGGAGGGAGCACAGATACGCAGTATTTT. Translated: CASRPGLAGGGSTDTQYF.